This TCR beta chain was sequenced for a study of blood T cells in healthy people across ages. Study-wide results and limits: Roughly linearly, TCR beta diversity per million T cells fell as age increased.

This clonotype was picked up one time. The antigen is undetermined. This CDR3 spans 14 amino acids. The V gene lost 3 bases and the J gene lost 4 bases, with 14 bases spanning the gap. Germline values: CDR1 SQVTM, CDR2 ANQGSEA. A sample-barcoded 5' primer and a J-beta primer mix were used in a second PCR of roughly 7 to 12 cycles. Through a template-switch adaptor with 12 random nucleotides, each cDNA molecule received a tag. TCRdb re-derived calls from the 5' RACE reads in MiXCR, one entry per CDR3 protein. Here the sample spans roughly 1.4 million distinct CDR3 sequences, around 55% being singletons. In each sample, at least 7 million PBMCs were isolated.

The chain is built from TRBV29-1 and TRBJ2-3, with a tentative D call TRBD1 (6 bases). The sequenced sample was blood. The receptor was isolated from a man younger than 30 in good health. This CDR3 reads CSVERPGVSDTQYF. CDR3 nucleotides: TGCAGCGTTGAGCGCCCAGGGGTGTCAGATACGCAGTATTTT.